These T cell receptor beta chains were read from a single sample in a study of blood T cells in healthy people across ages. TCRdb processed the 5' RACE reads anew with MiXCR; each CDR3 protein has one entry. The sample holds 1,300,000 or so distinct CDR3 sequences, approximately 60% seen once. The sequencing input was blood. Source of these receptors: a young man in good health. Both conserved end residues are part of each CDR3. D genes are given only for firm matches. The listing skips clone size in some rows; elsewhere it reads once, few, many or a size class.

clone_size | j_call | v_call | d_call | cdr3_aa | cdr3_nt
NA | TRBJ1-5 | TRBV27 | TRBD1 | CASSPDRGLGNQPQHF | TGTGCCAGCAGTCCGGACAGGGGCTTGGGCAATCAGCCCCAGCATTTT
NA | TRBJ2-2 | TRBV29-1 | TRBD2 | CSVGGVAGELFF | TGCAGCGTGGGGGGGGTTGCCGGGGAGCTGTTTTTT
NA | TRBJ2-1 | TRBV4-1 | NA | CASSQPRGGGGNEQFF | TGCGCCAGCAGCCAACCACGAGGGGGAGGGGGGAATGAGCAGTTCTTC
NA | TRBJ2-3 | TRBV2 | NA | CASSRGWTGTDTQYF | TGTGCCAGCAGCCGAGGGTGGACTGGCACAGATACGCAGTATTTT
once | TRBJ1-1 | TRBV19 | NA | CASTGGLTEAFF | TGTGCCAGTACGGGGGGGCTCACTGAAGCTTTCTTT
few | TRBJ1-1 | TRBV5-1 | TRBD1 | CASSPGQETTEAFF | TGCGCCAGCAGCCCGGGACAGGAGACGACTGAAGCTTTCTTT
few | TRBJ1-1 | TRBV7-6 | NA | CASSFGAIGEQGLVGTEAFF | TGTGCCAGCAGCTTTGGGGCTATCGGGGAACAGGGACTCGTCGGCACTGAAGCTTTCTTT
NA | TRBJ1-1 | TRBV29-1 | NA | CSVGTVDPEAFF | TGCAGCGTTGGGACAGTTGACCCTGAAGCTTTCTTT
NA | TRBJ2-5 | TRBV27 | TRBD1 | CASHGQGETQYF | TGTGCCAGCCATGGACAGGGCGAGACCCAGTACTTC
few | TRBJ1-5 | TRBV2 | NA | CASRDPARQPQHF | TGTGCCAGCAGGGACCCTGCCAGACAGCCCCAGCATTTT
few | TRBJ2-1 | TRBV5-5 | TRBD2 | CASSLTSGSSYEQFF | TGTGCCAGCAGCCTGACTAGCGGGAGTAGCTATGAGCAGTTCTTC
few | TRBJ2-1 | TRBV4-1 | TRBD2 | CASSQGSSGNEQFF | TGCGCCAGCAGCCAAGGGAGTAGCGGGAATGAGCAGTTCTTC
NA | TRBJ2-3 | TRBV12-3/TRBV12-4 | TRBD2 | CASVVSGRGTDTQYF | TGTGCCAGCGTCGTTAGCGGGAGGGGAACAGATACGCAGTATTTT
NA | TRBJ1-4 | TRBV27 | NA | CASSVSISNEKLFF | TGTGCCAGCAGTGTATCTATTTCTAATGAAAAACTGTTTTTT
NA | TRBJ2-5 | TRBV13 | NA | CASSLRQVVQGNQYF | TGTGCCAGCAGCTTGCGACAGGTCGTTCAAGGGAACCAGTACTTC
NA | TRBJ2-5 | TRBV6-2/TRBV6-3 | NA | CASTFLGTRQKQETQYF | TGTGCCAGCACCTTTCTGGGGACGAGACAAAAACAAGAGACCCAGTACTTC
NA | TRBJ2-1 | TRBV4-1 | TRBD1 | CASSQTPKGANEQFF | TGCGCCAGCAGCCAAACCCCGAAGGGGGCGAATGAGCAGTTCTTC
NA | TRBJ1-5 | TRBV27 | TRBD1 | CASSSTGGRPQHF | TGTGCCAGCAGTTCCACAGGGGGCCGGCCCCAGCATTTT
NA | TRBJ2-7 | TRBV2 | NA | CASSEVAGRSYEQYF | TGTGCCAGCAGTGAAGTGGCGGGACGATCCTACGAGCAGTACTTC
NA | TRBJ2-7 | TRBV20-1 | NA | CSASGPQGKAPYEQYF | TGCAGTGCTAGTGGGCCCCAGGGCAAGGCTCCCTACGAGCAGTACTTC
NA | TRBJ2-5 | TRBV12-3/TRBV12-4 | NA | CASSLKQHQETQYF | TGTGCCAGCAGTTTAAAACAGCACCAAGAGACCCAGTACTTC
NA | TRBJ2-1 | TRBV6-2/TRBV6-3 | NA | CASRGRGQVYNEQFF | TGTGCCAGCAGGGGAAGGGGACAAGTTTACAATGAGCAGTTCTTC
few | TRBJ2-1 | TRBV5-1 | NA | CASSVPGNDNEQFF | TGCGCCAGCAGCGTACCCGGGAACGACAATGAGCAGTTCTTC
NA | TRBJ1-2 | TRBV11-2 | NA | CASSFDLAYGYTF | TGTGCCAGCAGTTTCGACCTTGCGTATGGCTACACCTTC
NA | TRBJ2-7 | TRBV20-1 | TRBD1 | CSATDRDRGYEQYF | TGCAGTGCTACCGACCGGGACAGGGGCTACGAGCAGTACTTC
NA | TRBJ2-3 | TRBV24-1 | NA | CATSDRGDTQYF | TGTGCCACCAGTGATAGGGGAGATACGCAGTATTTT
NA | TRBJ2-7 | TRBV12-3/TRBV12-4 | NA | CASSFLPGPISYGQYF | TGTGCCAGCAGTTTTCTACCAGGACCTATTTCCTACGGGCAGTACTTC
few | TRBJ1-2 | TRBV12-3/TRBV12-4 | NA | CASSFNLGDYGYTF | TGTGCCAGCAGTTTTAATCTAGGGGACTATGGCTACACCTTC
few | TRBJ2-5 | TRBV12-3/TRBV12-4 | NA | CASSPRSVSQETQYF | TGTGCCAGCAGTCCCCGGTCGGTCTCGCAAGAGACCCAGTACTTC
NA | TRBJ2-6 | TRBV12-3/TRBV12-4 | NA | CASSSIGANVLTF | TGTGCCAGCAGTTCTATTGGGGCCAACGTCCTGACTTTC